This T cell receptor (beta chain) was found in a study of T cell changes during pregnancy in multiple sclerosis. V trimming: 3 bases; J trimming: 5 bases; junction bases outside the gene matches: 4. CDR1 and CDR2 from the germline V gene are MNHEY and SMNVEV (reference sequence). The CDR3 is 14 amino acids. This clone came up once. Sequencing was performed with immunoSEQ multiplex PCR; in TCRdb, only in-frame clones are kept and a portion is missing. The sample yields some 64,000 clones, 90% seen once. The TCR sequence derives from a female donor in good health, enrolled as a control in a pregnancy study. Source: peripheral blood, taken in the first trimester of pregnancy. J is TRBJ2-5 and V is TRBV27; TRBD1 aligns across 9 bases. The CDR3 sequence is CASSFTGGWETQYF. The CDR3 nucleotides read TGTGCCAGCAGTTTTACAGGGGGCTGGGAGACCCAGTACTTC.